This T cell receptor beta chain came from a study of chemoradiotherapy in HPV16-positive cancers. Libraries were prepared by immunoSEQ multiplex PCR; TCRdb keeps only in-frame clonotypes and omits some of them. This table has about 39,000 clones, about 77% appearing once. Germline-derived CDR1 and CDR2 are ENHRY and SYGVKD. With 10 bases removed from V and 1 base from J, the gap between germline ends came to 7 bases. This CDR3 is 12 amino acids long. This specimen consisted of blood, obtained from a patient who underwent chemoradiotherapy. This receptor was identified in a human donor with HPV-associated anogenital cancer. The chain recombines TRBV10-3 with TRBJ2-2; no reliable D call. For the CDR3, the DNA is TGTGCCACGGCACAGAACACCGGGGAGCTGTTTTTT. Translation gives CATAQNTGELFF.